The 14 T cell receptor beta chains below all came from one sample that was sequenced in a study of blood T cell repertoires in COVID-19. The protocol was immunoSEQ multiplex PCR, while the TCRdb copy is restricted to in-frame clones and leaves out a portion. This table has fewer than 250,000 clones, 88% appearing once. The sample was peripheral blood. The source of these receptors is a man aged 35 to 55 with acute or convalescent COVID-19.

The rearrangement uses TRBV6-6 and TRBJ2-1, with 8 positions matching TRBD2. V lost 6 bases and J lost 7; bases outside the gene matches: 8. The CDR3 loop spans 14 amino acids. Germline loops: CDR1 MNHNY, CDR2 SVGAGI (reference sequence). CDR3 in DNA: TGTGCCAGCAGCGTCGGGCGGGAGGTAAATGAGCAGTTCTTC. This codes for CASSVGREVNEQFF.

The chain employs TRBV6-6 and TRBJ2-7; 10 bases line up with TRBD1. With 6 bases clipped from V and 0 bases from J, the junction kept 5 bases outside the gene matches. Germline lookup yields CDR1 MNHNY and CDR2 SVGAGI (reference sequence). The CDR3 is 15 residues long. The CDR3 region is CASRTGTGDSYEQYF. CDR3 DNA sequence: TGTGCCAGCAGGACCGGGACAGGGGACTCCTACGAGCAGTACTTC.

This clone appeared a single time. The rearrangement joins TRBV7-9 to TRBJ2-2, with TRBD2 matching 8 bases. Germline CDR1 is SEHNR and CDR2 is FQNEAQ (reference sequence). There are 13 residues in the CDR3. V was clipped by 5 bases and J by 5 bases; unmatched bases: 1. CDR3 amino acids: CASSGGRTGELFF. In nucleotides, the CDR3 is TGTGCCAGCAGCGGCGGGAGGACCGGGGAGCTGTTTTTT. Complete variable domain (other parts from reference TRBV7-9 and TRBJ2-2): DTGVSQNPRHKITKRGQNVTFRCDPISEHNRLYWYRQTLGQGPEFLTYFQNEAQLEKSRLLSDRFSAERPKGSFSTLEIQRTEQGDSAMYLCASSGGRTGELFFGEGSRLTVL.

Comments on this clone: The same CDR3 also results from other DNA sequences found in this sample. The chain combines TRBV18 with TRBJ2-2; 10 bases fit TRBD1. After removal of 3 bases from V and 5 bases from J, the junction contained 6 bases not matched to a gene. This CDR3 comprises 16 residues. Germline-derived CDR1 and CDR2 are KGHSH and LQKENI. The CDR3 loop reads CASSPTGQGGTGELFF. CDR3 in DNA: TGTGCCAGCTCACCTACCGGACAGGGGGGAACCGGGGAGCTGTTTTTT.

V gene TRBV24-1 combines with J gene TRBJ2-7; TRBD1 matches 8 bases. CDR3 length: 21 amino acids. Germline CDR1 and CDR2: KGHDR and SFDVKD. V trimming: 1 base; J trimming: 6 bases; junction bases outside the gene matches: 25. The CDR3 sequence is CATSDLPPIGAGGYLYCEQYF. CDR3 nucleotides: TGTGCCACCAGTGATTTACCCCCTATTGGGGCAGGGGGCTACCTATATTGCGAGCAGTACTTC.

The chain has TRBV7-2 and TRBJ1-5, with 7 nucleotides matching TRBD1. The J segment lost 1 base and the V segment lost 1 base, leaving 7 bases of the junction unmatched. From germline, CDR1 is SGHTA and CDR2 FQGNSA. The CDR3 extends over 17 amino acids. CDR3 DNA sequence: TGTGCCAGCAGCTTAGAACCCTGGACAGGAAGCAATCAGCCCCAGCATTTT. Protein product: CASSLEPWTGSNQPQHF.

CDR3 sequence reads: CASSPGTHTEAFF. The CDR3 DNA is TGTGCCAGTAGTCCGGGTACCCACACTGAAGCTTTCTTT. This rearrangement joins TRBV19 to TRBJ1-1; unclear D gene. Germline CDR1 is LNHDA and CDR2 is SQIVND (reference sequence). CDR3 size: 13 residues. Trimming left V 5 bases short and J 3 bases short, with 10 bases between.

The chain carries TRBV11-2 and TRBJ2-1, with 11 bases aligning to TRBD2. CDR3 length: 17 residues. Germline trimming cut 5 bases from V and 6 bases from J; bases unmatched to any gene: 12. The germline CDR1 and CDR2 sequences are SGHAT and FQNNGV. CDR3 amino acids: CASSPGGSGGASNEQFF. The CDR3 region has the DNA TGTGCCAGCAGCCCAGGAGGTAGCGGGGGGGCGAGCAATGAGCAGTTCTTC.

The genes are TRBV5-1 and TRBJ1-1, with D possibly being TRBD1 (5 bases). The germline gives CDR1 SGHRS, CDR2 YFSETQ. This CDR3 has 14 residues. Trimming shortened V by 4 bases and J by 11 bases, and 21 bases separated the two germline ends. Here the CDR3 reads CASSPEQGGLRAFF. The CDR3 coding sequence is TGCGCCAGCAGCCCTGAGCAGGGAGGATTGAGGGCTTTCTTT.

The chain couples TRBV5-1 to TRBJ2-5, with D unresolved. Between the trimmed V and J ends, which lost 1 base and 1 base, there was a span of 11 bases. CDR3 length: 15 residues. The germline V gene encodes CDR1 SGHRS and CDR2 YFSETQ. CDR3 residues: CASSLQSPVQETQYF. The CDR3 region has the DNA TGCGCCAGCAGCTTGCAGTCGCCAGTCCAAGAGACCCAGTACTTC.

The genes are TRBV28 and TRBJ1-2; no reliable D call. Germline V CDR1 and CDR2: MDHEN, SYDVKM. The CDR3 consists of 15 residues. Trimming cost V 2 bases and J 5 bases, with 15 bases left between them. The CDR3 DNA follows: TGTGCCAGCAGTTTAGGAGGCGATCTCGGGTATGGCTACACCTTC. The encoded protein is CASSLGGDLGYGYTF.

CDR3 DNA sequence: TGTGCCTGGAGAGGGGGCGGCACAGATACGCAGTATTTT. It yields the protein CAWRGGGTDTQYF. The rearrangement uses TRBV30 and TRBJ2-3, with 7 bases lining up with TRBD1. CDR1 is GTSNPN, CDR2 SVGIG, per germline (reference sequence). The CDR3 extends over 13 amino acids. J gave up 1 base and V 3 bases, and 1 base lay outside the gene matches.

The chain recombines TRBV18 with TRBJ2-5, with a tentative D call TRBD1 (6 bases). The germline CDR1 and CDR2 sequences are KGHSH and LQKENI. Trimming took 2 bases from V and 5 from J, leaving 18 bases between them. This CDR3 has 16 amino acids. The CDR3 is CASSPMAGAYRETQYF. In DNA form, the CDR3 reads TGTGCCAGCTCACCAATGGCAGGGGCTTACCGGGAGACCCAGTACTTC.

This chain joins TRBV3-1 (or the pseudogene TRBV3-2) and TRBJ2-1; 7 nucleotides match TRBD1. Germline V gene lookup returns CDR1 LGHDT and CDR2 YNNKEL (reference sequence). Trimming cost V 1 base and J 2 bases; bases outside gene matches: 8. CDR3 length: 17 amino acids. The CDR3: CASSQGGGQEPYNEQFF. CDR3 coding DNA: TGTGCCAGCAGCCAAGGGGGTGGACAGGAGCCCTACAATGAGCAGTTCTTC.